This entry lists 14 T cell receptor beta chains sequenced from one sample in a study of long-term antiretroviral therapy in people with HIV (dated by TCRdb to 2022 to 2024). The immunoSEQ hsTCRB v3.0 assay was used at survey level resolution for TRB variable region sequencing. TCRdb stores this immuneACCESS table with in-frame sequences only. Part of the clones is absent; in the studies checked, under half of the shortfall reflects unresolved V genes, and no reason is known for the rest. The sample table shows about 21,000 clones, and around 82% are seen once. The ten biggest clones cover over 8% of the sample. Sequenced here: unsorted PBMCs, sampled at the start of antiretroviral therapy. The source of these receptors is a man aged 45-65 years with HIV.

This sequence joins TRBV27 and TRBJ2-7; tentative D call: TRBD2 (6 bases). This CDR3 spans 15 amino acids. The germline gives CDR1 MNHEY, CDR2 SMNVEV (reference sequence). V lost 3 bases to trimming and J lost 2 bases, with 14 bases between them. Written as DNA, the CDR3 is TGTGCCAGCAGTTTGGGGGGACGCCTCACCTACGAGCAGTACTTC. Encoded protein: CASSLGGRLTYEQYF.

This chain joins TRBV7-2 and TRBJ1-2; 8 positions match TRBD1. Germline CDR1 is SGHTA and CDR2 is FQGNSA. The CDR3 is 15 amino acids. V shed 5 bases and J 7 bases; nucleotides not matched to a gene: 12. CDR3 DNA: TGTGCCAGCAGCCGAACCATACAGGGGGATGGTGGCTACACCTTC. Translation: CASSRTIQGDGGYTF.

This clone has more than one count but fewer than ten. V gene TRBV28 combines with J gene TRBJ2-7, with D possibly being TRBD1 or TRBD2 (5 bases each). The length of the CDR3 is 13 residues. Per the germline V gene, CDR1 is MDHEN and CDR2 is SYDVKM. Trimming removed 2 bases from V and 9 bases from J, with 14 bases in between. The CDR3 here is CASSLTGIGGQYF. CDR3 bases: TGTGCCAGCAGTTTAACAGGAATAGGAGGGCAGTACTTC. The whole variable domain, remainder taken from reference TRBV28 and TRBJ2-7, is DVKVTQSSRYLVKRTGEKVFLECVQDMDHENMFWYRQDPGLGLRLIYFSYDVKMKEKGDIPEGYSVSREKKERFSLILESASTNQTSMYLCASSLTGIGGQYFGPGTRLTVT.

A word on this clone: At one of its ends the junction is not consistent with the germline gene, which may arise from a read error. The V gene is TRBV5-3, the J gene TRBJ2-7; D might be TRBD1 (6 bases). TRBV5-3 is an ORF, and what it does is uncertain. This CDR3 is 15 amino acids long. The CDR3, as DNA: TGTGCCAGCAGCTACCCCAGGGGCGACAAGGGCGAGCAGTACTTC. Its protein product is CASSYPRGDKGEQYF.

The CDR3 DNA reads TGTGCCAGCAGTTTATCTGGGACAGCCTATGGCTACACCTTC. Its translation is CASSLSGTAYGYTF. The gene calls are TRBV27 and TRBJ1-2, with TRBD1 matching over 7 bases. Germline-derived CDR1 and CDR2 are MNHEY and SMNVEV (reference sequence). The CDR3 has 14 residues. J lost 4 bases, V lost 0 bases, and 2 bases had no gene match.

The chain couples TRBV28 to TRBJ2-2; D is undetermined. This CDR3 region has 15 residues. V shed 2 bases and J shed 3 bases, with 10 bases lying between them. From germline, CDR1 is MDHEN and CDR2 SYDVKM. The CDR3 protein is CASSLRPRYTGELFF. The CDR3 DNA reads as TGTGCCAGCAGTTTAAGACCCCGGTACACCGGGGAGCTGTTTTTT.

This clone occurred once. The rearrangement links TRBV5-1 to TRBJ2-7; D not resolved. V was trimmed by 0 bases and J by 10 bases, leaving 14 bases between them. Germline values: CDR1 SGHRS, CDR2 YFSETQ. This CDR3 has 13 amino acids. The CDR3 loop is CASSLAARSFQYF. The CDR3 coding sequence is TGCGCCAGCAGCTTGGCGGCCAGGAGTTTTCAGTACTTC.

This clone occurred once. Here the CDR3 DNA reads TGTGCCAGTAGTACCTCGGGACAGGGGACCTACGAGCAGTACTTC. Its protein product is CASSTSGQGTYEQYF. The chain links TRBV19 to TRBJ2-7; 10 bases match TRBD1. The CDR3 runs 15 residues. Germline V CDR1 and CDR2: LNHDA, SQIVND (reference sequence). J lost 2 bases, V lost 4 bases, and 5 bases had no gene match.

The chain combines TRBV7-2 with TRBJ1-4; D gene uncertain. Germline loops: CDR1 SGHTA, CDR2 FQGNSA. The CDR3 runs to 14 residues. With 2 bases removed from V and 4 bases from J, the gap between germline ends came to 8 bases. This CDR3 reads CASSLHRLNEKLFF. CDR3 nucleotide sequence: TGTGCCAGCAGCTTACACAGACTTAATGAAAAACTGTTTTTT.

The rearrangement links TRBV28 to TRBJ1-1, with unresolved D. The germline V gene has CDR1 MDHEN and CDR2 SYDVKM. The CDR3 spans 15 residues. V dropped 6 bases and J dropped 1 base, with 15 bases sitting between them. The CDR3 DNA reads as TGTGCCAGCAGGACTCCCTCGGAGGGGAACACTGAAGCTTTCTTT. Translating gives CASRTPSEGNTEAFF.

The rearrangement links TRBV27 to TRBJ2-3; 10 positions agree with TRBD1. This CDR3 has 15 residues. Trimming at V came to 6 bases and at J to 3 bases, leaving 6 bases not matched to a gene. CDR1 and CDR2 from the germline V gene are MNHEY and SMNVEV (reference sequence). CDR3 residues: CASSYRDRGTDTQYF. In DNA, the CDR3 is TGTGCCAGCAGCTACCGGGACAGGGGAACAGATACGCAGTATTTT.

The chain has TRBV15 and TRBJ1-1; no definite D call. The CDR3 consists of 14 residues. Trimming pared 3 bases from V and 6 bases from J, leaving 14 bases between. The V gene's germline CDR1 is LNHNV and CDR2 YYDKDF (reference sequence). The CDR3 DNA sequence: TGTGCCACCAGCAGTTCACTACAGAGCGCTGAAGCTTTCTTT. It specifies CATSSSLQSAEAFF.

The chain recombines TRBV21-1 with TRBJ1-1; no check of the table's D call, TRBD1, against the DNA was made. TRBV21-1 is a pseudogene locus. The CDR3 spans 14 residues. The CDR3 loop is CASHRQGLNTEAFF. The CDR3 nucleotides read TGTGCCAGCCATAGACAGGGGCTGAACACTGAAGCTTTCTTT.

The chain employs TRBV7-3 and TRBJ2-2; TRBD2 agrees at 8 bases. CDR3 length: 15 amino acids. Germline V gives CDR1 SGHTA, CDR2 FQGTGA. V gave up 5 bases and J gave up 3 bases; unmatched junction bases: 5. The CDR3 spells CASSPGGFYTGELFF. The CDR3 nucleotides are TGTGCCAGCAGCCCGGGGGGGTTTTACACCGGGGAGCTGTTTTTT.